The 21 T cell receptor beta chains listed next were all sequenced from one sample in a study of human T cells and chemical hapten exposure. Extraction of total RNA was performed on unfractionated whole blood. Via MiXCR, TCRdb re-called the 5' RACE reads, giving one row per CDR3 protein. The data contain about 81,000 distinct CDR3 sequences, 7.7% of them singletons. The source is a male donor in good health.

The sample holds a few counts of this clonotype. The rearrangement uses TRBV20-1 and TRBJ1-1; perhaps TRBD1 as D (6 bases). The CDR3 is 14 residues long. The V end lost 5 bases, the J end lost 1 base, and 14 bases lay between the germline ends. CDR1 is DFQATT and CDR2 is SNEGSKA in the germline V gene (reference sequence). The CDR3 spells CSAPRVGGNTEAFF. CDR3 in DNA: TGCAGTGCTCCCCGGGTAGGGGGGAACACTGAAGCTTTCTTT.

This clonotype has ten or more counts. V gene TRBV19 combines with J gene TRBJ2-1, with D perhaps TRBD1 (6 bases). Germline V gene data show CDR1 as LNHDA and CDR2 as SQIVND (reference sequence). This CDR3 has 13 amino acids. The germline V and J ends were trimmed by 3 bases and 7 bases, with 10 bases remaining between them. CDR3 nucleotides: TGTGCCAGTAGTATTGACAGGACGAATGAGCAGTTCTTC. Protein: CASSIDRTNEQFF.

This clonotype has ten or more counts. The V gene is TRBV6-2 or TRBV6-3, the J gene TRBJ2-5; 8 positions match TRBD1. Germline CDR1 reads MNHEY; CDR2 reads SVGEGT. V lost 8 bases and J lost 4; bases outside the gene matches: 6. The CDR3 runs 13 residues. The CDR3 sequence is CASGTQGAETQYF. DNA of the CDR3: TGTGCCAGCGGGACTCAGGGGGCAGAGACCCAGTACTTC.

This clonotype was seen many times. The V gene is TRBV14, the J gene TRBJ2-7; tentative D call: TRBD1 (5 bases). Germline CDR1 SGHDN, CDR2 FVKESK. The CDR3 has 15 residues. Between the trimmed V and J ends, which lost 1 base and 2 bases, there was a span of 12 bases. The CDR3 loop reads CASSQGPRTTYEQYF. The CDR3 bases are TGTGCCAGCAGCCAAGGTCCCCGGACAACCTACGAGCAGTACTTC.

There are a few counts of this clonotype. The chain has TRBV5-1 and TRBJ2-7, with D possibly matching TRBD1 (5 bases). Germline V gives CDR1 SGHRS, CDR2 YFSETQ. The CDR3 sequence is 12 residues long. V was clipped by 3 bases and J by 6 bases, with 10 bases between them. CDR3 in DNA: TGCGCCAGCAGCTGGCAGGGATCCGAGCAGTACTTC. Translated: CASSWQGSEQYF. Full variable domain (missing parts from reference TRBV5-1 and TRBJ2-7): KAGVTQTPRYLIKTRGQQVTLSCSPISGHRSVSWYQQTPGQGLQFLFEYFSETQRNKGNFPGRFSGRQFSNSRSEMNVSTLELGDSALYLCASSWQGSEQYFGPGTRLTVT.

This clonotype showed up many times. The chain couples TRBV20-1 to TRBJ2-5, with D possibly TRBD2 on 6 matching bases. Germline V CDR1 and CDR2: DFQATT, SNEGSKA (reference sequence). V was cut by 6 bases and J by 5 bases, with 19 bases left in between. The CDR3 contains 14 residues. The CDR3 protein is CSAPPAGRVETQYF. For the CDR3, the DNA is TGCAGTGCCCCCCCGGCGGGGCGGGTGGAGACCCAGTACTTC.

Ten or more counts support this clonotype. The chain combines TRBV7-6 with TRBJ2-7; D ambiguous. Trimming shortened V by 1 base and J by 3 bases, and 10 bases separated the two germline ends. This CDR3 spans 14 amino acids. From germline, CDR1 is SGHVS and CDR2 FNYEAQ. The CDR3 spells CASSLGPGDYEQYF. The CDR3 DNA is TGTGCCAGCAGCTTAGGGCCCGGAGACTACGAGCAGTACTTC. The full variable domain, its missing parts supplied by reference TRBV7-6 and TRBJ2-7, is GAGVSQSPRYKVTKRGQDVALRCDPISGHVSLYWYRQALGQGPEFLTYFNYEAQQDKSGLPNDRFSAERPEGSISTLTIQRTEQRDSAMYRCASSLGPGDYEQYFGPGTRLTVT.

The chain has TRBV12-5 and TRBJ2-7, with D possibly matching TRBD2 (6 bases). Trimming took 5 bases from V and 2 from J, leaving 13 bases between them. This CDR3 spans 14 amino acids. Germline-derived CDR1 and CDR2 are LGHNT and FRNRAP. The CDR3 coding sequence is TGTGCTAGTGGTCCCTCGCGCGGGACCTACGAGCAGTACTTC. It encodes CASGPSRGTYEQYF.

J is TRBJ1-3 and V is TRBV6-5; D is ambiguous. The CDR3 runs 20 residues. CDR1 and CDR2 from the germline V gene are MNHEY and SVGAGI. V shed 2 bases and J shed 0 bases, with 23 bases lying between them. The CDR3 is CASSYRLEQDSIFSGNTIYF. CDR3 in DNA: TGTGCCAGCAGTTACCGCTTGGAGCAGGATTCCATTTTCTCTGGAAACACCATATATTTT.

The table lists this clonotype with many counts. The J gene is TRBJ2-5, the V gene TRBV5-1; 11 positions agree with TRBD2. Trimming removed 0 bases from V and 5 bases from J; junction bases left unmatched: 15. The CDR3 consists of 19 residues. Germline V lookup: CDR1 SGHRS, CDR2 YFSETQ. Here the CDR3 reads CASSLEVRLAGGRSETQYF. CDR3 sequence (DNA): TGCGCCAGCAGCTTGGAGGTTCGGCTAGCGGGAGGACGTAGCGAGACCCAGTACTTC.

There are many counts of this clonotype. This chain links TRBV6-1 with TRBJ2-1; the match to TRBD2 covers 9 bases. The V gene end was trimmed by 5 bases and the J gene end by 2 bases; junction bases not matched to a gene: 4. CDR1 is MNHNS and CDR2 is SASEGT in the germline V gene. This CDR3 is 15 amino acids long. CDR3 sequence (DNA): TGTGCCAGCAGTACCATAGCGGGGGCCTACAATGAGCAGTTCTTC. Translation: CASSTIAGAYNEQFF.

This clonotype has only a few counts. The V call is TRBV7-2, the J call TRBJ2-3; TRBD2 agrees at 13 bases. Germline CDR1 SGHTA, CDR2 FQGNSA. The CDR3 runs 18 residues. J was trimmed by 4 bases and V by 5 bases; bases with no gene match: 12. The CDR3 region is CASSVLPTSGGASDTQYF. The DNA of the CDR3 is TGTGCCAGCAGCGTACTGCCCACTAGCGGGGGGGCCTCAGATACGCAGTATTTT.

The chain employs TRBV6-5 and TRBJ2-2; 11 bases map to TRBD2. The length of the CDR3 is 17 residues. Germline V gene sequence: CDR1 MNHEY, CDR2 SVGAGI. The ends lost 0 bases at V and 4 bases at J; junction bases unmatched: 4. The CDR3 DNA follows: TGTGCCAGCAGTTACTCGATCACTAGCGGGAGCACCGGGGAGCTGTTTTTT. It is translated as CASSYSITSGSTGELFF.

This chain links TRBV29-1 with TRBJ1-1; D not certain. Trimming shortened V by 5 bases and J by 4 bases, and 11 bases separated the two germline ends. CDR1 is SQVTM and CDR2 is ANQGSEA in the germline V gene. The CDR3 has 12 residues. In nucleotides, the CDR3 is TGCAGCGTTAACAGAGCGGGCACTGAAGCTTTCTTT. Protein product: CSVNRAGTEAFF.

This clonotype was observed many times. V gene TRBV20-1 combines with J gene TRBJ2-7; possibly TRBD2 for D (6 bases). The V gene's germline CDR1 is DFQATT and CDR2 SNEGSKA (reference sequence). The CDR3 is 13 amino acids. V dropped 1 base and J dropped 4 bases, with 11 bases sitting between them. CDR3 nucleotides: TGCAGTGCTAGAGCTTTCAGCGGGTACGAGCAGTACTTC. Translation gives CSARAFSGYEQYF.

This clonotype was observed many times. The V and J genes are TRBV4-3 and TRBJ2-7; 9 bases are shared with TRBD2. Germline trimming cut 0 bases from V and 0 bases from J; bases unmatched to any gene: 0. Germline assignment: CDR1 LGHNA and CDR2 YSLEER. CDR3 length: 15 amino acids. CDR3 loop: CASSQEAGGSYEQYF. The CDR3 DNA follows: TGCGCCAGCAGCCAAGAAGCGGGGGGCTCCTACGAGCAGTACTTC.

This clonotype came up a few times. The rearrangement joins TRBV4-1 to TRBJ2-1, with D possibly being TRBD2 (5 bases). The CDR3 has 15 residues. V was shortened by 0 bases and J by 0 bases, with 6 bases between the two germline ends. Per germline, CDR1 MGHRA and CDR2 YSYEKL. The CDR3 loop is CASSQELDSYNEQFF. As DNA, the CDR3 is TGCGCCAGCAGCCAAGAACTAGACTCCTACAATGAGCAGTTCTTC.

This clonotype was counted ten times or more. J is TRBJ2-1 and V is TRBV2; TRBD2 is a possible D gene (6 bases). V lost 6 bases to trimming and J lost 8 bases, with 8 bases between them. Per the germline V gene, CDR1 is SNHLY and CDR2 is FYNNEI. The length of the CDR3 is 11 residues. DNA of the CDR3: TGTGCCAGCAGAGGGGAGGATGAGCAGTTCTTC. As protein: CASRGEDEQFF.

This clonotype was recorded at least ten times. The rearrangement joins TRBV12-3 or TRBV12-4 to TRBJ2-5, with unresolved D. CDR3 size: 12 residues. The V end was cut by 3 bases, the J end by 1 base, with 3 bases between. In DNA, the CDR3 is TGTGCCAGCAGTTTCAGCCAAGAGACCCAGTACTTC. It yields the protein CASSFSQETQYF.

This clonotype was recorded a few times. The chain carries TRBV29-1 and TRBJ2-2; D tentatively fits TRBD1 or TRBD2 (6 bases each). V lost 4 bases, J lost 2 bases, and 17 bases lay in between. CDR3 length: 16 residues. CDR1 SQVTM and CDR2 ANQGSEA come from the germline V gene. CDR3 amino acids: CSVVVGAGPNTGELFF. The CDR3, as DNA: TGCAGCGTTGTTGTGGGGGCGGGACCTAACACCGGGGAGCTGTTTTTT.

Remarks on this clonotype: A read error is possible here, since a much larger clone lies one base away. This rearrangement joins TRBV12-5 to TRBJ2-3; weak D call: TRBD2 (6 bases). The V end was cut by 8 bases, the J end by 2 bases, with 14 bases between. The germline V gene encodes CDR1 LGHNT and CDR2 FRNRAP. The CDR3 contains 14 residues. The CDR3 here is CASTRDWDTDTQYF. Written as DNA, the CDR3 is TGTGCTAGTACCAGGGACTGGGACACAGATACGCAGTATTTT.